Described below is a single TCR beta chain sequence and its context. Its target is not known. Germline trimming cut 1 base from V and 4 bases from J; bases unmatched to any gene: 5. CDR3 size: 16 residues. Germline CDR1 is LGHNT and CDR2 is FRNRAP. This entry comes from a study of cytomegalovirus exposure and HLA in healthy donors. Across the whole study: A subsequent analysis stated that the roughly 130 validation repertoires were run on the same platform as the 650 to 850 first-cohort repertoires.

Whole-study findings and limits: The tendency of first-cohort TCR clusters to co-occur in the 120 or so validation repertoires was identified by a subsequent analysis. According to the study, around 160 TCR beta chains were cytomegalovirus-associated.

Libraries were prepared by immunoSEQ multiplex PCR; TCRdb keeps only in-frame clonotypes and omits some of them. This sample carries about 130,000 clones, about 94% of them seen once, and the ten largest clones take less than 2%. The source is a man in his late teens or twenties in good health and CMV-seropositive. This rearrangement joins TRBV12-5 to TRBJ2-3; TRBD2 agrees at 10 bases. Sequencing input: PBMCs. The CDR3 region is CASGLGLAGDPDTQYF. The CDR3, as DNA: TGTGCTAGTGGTTTGGGGCTAGCGGGAGACCCAGATACGCAGTATTTT.